Listed below are T cell receptor beta chains from one sample, sequenced in a study of T cells in Graves' hyperthyroidism and ophthalmopathy. TCRdb re-called the multiplex PCR reads through MiXCR, storing one row per CDR3 protein. This sample has around 600,000 distinct CDR3 sequences, with just under 45% found just once. What was sequenced was peripheral blood or thyroid tissue (not recorded which). All receptors come from an adult man with Graves' disease, either hyperthyroidism or ophthalmopathy (not recorded which). The CDR3 runs from the conserved cysteine through the conserved F or W. A D gene is named only where the DNA matches it firmly. Some rows mark clone size as missing; the rest say once, few, many or name a class of expanded clone.

V,size,J,D,CDR3,DNA
TRBV7-9,many,TRBJ1-2,TRBD1,CASRSGTGNYGYTF,TGTGCCAGCAGGTCCGGGACAGGGAACTATGGCTACACCTTC
TRBV11-3,.,TRBJ1-1,.,CASSVRGFQANTEAFF,TGTGCCAGCAGTGTGCGAGGGTTTCAGGCGAACACTGAAGCTTTCTTT
TRBV2,.,TRBJ1-5,.,CASSGEGGRDQPQHF,TGTGCCAGCAGTGGCGAGGGCGGGCGCGATCAGCCCCAGCATTTT
TRBV7-6,many,TRBJ1-6,.,CASSLLQTNSPLHF,TGTGCCAGCAGCTTATTACAGACAAATTCACCCCTCCACTTT
TRBV4-1,many,TRBJ1-5,.,CASSQGDNQPQHF,TGCGCCAGCAGCCAAGGGGACAATCAGCCCCAGCATTTT
TRBV7-3,few,TRBJ2-2,TRBD2,CASSKRGENTGELFF,TGTGCCAGCAGCAAGCGGGGGGAGAACACCGGGGAGCTGTTTTTT
TRBV10-3,many,TRBJ1-2,TRBD1,CAISEPKDDRGLLIPGGYTF,TGTGCCATCAGTGAGCCAAAAGATGACAGGGGGCTGCTGATACCGGGTGGCTACACCTTC
TRBV2,.,TRBJ1-2,TRBD1,CASSEGGQGADGYTF,TGTGCCAGCAGTGAAGGGGGGCAGGGGGCAGATGGCTACACCTTC
TRBV5-5,.,TRBJ1-2,.,CASSRRGHYGYTF,TGTGCCAGCAGCCGCAGGGGACACTATGGCTACACCTTC
TRBV7-8,.,TRBJ1-2,.,CASSPRPGNYGYTF,TGTGCCAGCAGCCCCAGGCCCGGAAACTATGGCTACACCTTC
TRBV11-3,few,TRBJ1-1,.,CASSFRRRDTEAFF,TGTGCCAGCAGCTTCCGAAGGAGGGACACTGAAGCTTTCTTT
TRBV4-1,.,TRBJ1-5,.,CASSQDPGEPQHF,TGCGCCAGCAGCCAAGATCCTGGGGAGCCCCAGCATTTT
TRBV20-1,many,TRBJ1-1,TRBD1,CSATDRADTEAFF,TGCAGTGCTACTGACAGGGCGGACACTGAAGCTTTCTTT
TRBV12-3/TRBV12-4,many,TRBJ1-5,.,CASSPDSYNQPQHF,TGTGCCAGCAGCCCGGACAGCTACAATCAGCCCCAGCATTTT
TRBV6-6,few,TRBJ1-2,.,CASSPRTARLNYGYTF,TGTGCCAGCAGCCCGAGGACGGCAAGATTAAACTATGGCTACACCTTC
TRBV20-1,few,TRBJ2-5,TRBD2,CSATDPAGGTQYF,TGCAGTGCTACCGACCCAGCGGGGGGGACCCAGTACTTC
TRBV15,many,TRBJ1-2,.,CATSRGGRGGGDYGYTF,TGTGCCACCAGCAGAGGGGGGAGGGGGGGCGGTGACTATGGCTACACCTTC
TRBV9,many,TRBJ1-4,.,CASSVGLSNEKLFF,TGTGCCAGCAGCGTAGGTCTGAGTAATGAAAAACTGTTTTTT
TRBV25-1,once,TRBJ1-4,.,CASSEGLTPEKLFF,TGTGCCAGCAGTGAAGGCTTGACCCCTGAAAAACTGTTTTTT
TRBV10-3,.,TRBJ2-1,TRBD2,CAISDGGTSGRNEQFF,TGTGCCATCAGTGATGGAGGGACTAGCGGGAGAAATGAGCAGTTCTTC
TRBV7-6,.,TRBJ2-7,TRBD1,CASSLADRDTYEQYF,TGTGCCAGCAGCTTAGCGGACAGGGATACCTACGAGCAGTACTTC
TRBV27,.,TRBJ2-7,.,CASSFSRVKYEQYF,TGTGCCAGCAGTTTTTCCAGGGTTAAGTACGAGCAGTACTTC
TRBV7-9,many,TRBJ2-7,.,CASSLGQYYEQYF,TGTGCCAGCAGCTTAGGACAGTACTACGAGCAGTACTTC
TRBV20-1,many,TRBJ1-5,.,CSASSGRANQPQHF,TGCAGTGCTAGTAGCGGCAGGGCGAATCAGCCCCAGCATTTT
TRBV7-9,.,TRBJ1-1,TRBD1,CASSQSGTGFGTEAFF,TGTGCCAGCAGCCAATCCGGGACAGGGTTCGGCACTGAAGCTTTCTTT
TRBV6-1,.,TRBJ2-6,TRBD2,CAISEAGF,TGTGCCATCAGTGAAGCGGGGTTC
TRBV9,many,TRBJ1-2,.,CASSVGELSHGYTF,TGTGCCAGCAGCGTAGGGGAGCTGAGTCATGGCTACACCTTC
TRBV20-1,many,TRBJ2-5,.,CSARGPDPSGVRETQYF,TGCAGTGCTAGAGGCCCCGACCCGTCGGGAGTTCGAGAGACCCAGTACTTC
TRBV10-3,.,TRBJ2-7,TRBD1,CASSYSQGVGTYEQYF,TGTGCCAGCAGTTACTCCCAGGGGGTTGGGACCTACGAGCAGTACTTC
TRBV14,.,TRBJ1-5,.,CASSTRGGSRQPQHF,TGTGCCAGCAGTACTCGAGGGGGTTCGAGACAGCCCCAGCATTTT
TRBV29-1,.,TRBJ1-1,.,CSVGSGSTEAFF,TGCAGCGTAGGATCGGGCTCCACTGAAGCTTTCTTT
TRBV25-1,many,TRBJ1-5,TRBD1,CASSLLDREQNQPQHF,TGTGCCAGCAGTCTACTGGACAGGGAGCAGAATCAGCCCCAGCATTTT